This note documents a single TCR beta chain sequence. What it binds is unknown. The data stem from a study of spatial heterogeneity in lung cancer. Study-level information: Any follow-up PBMC samples that were available went on to be sequenced, and the median time to follow-up was around 22 months after resection. Detection consistently captured more beta-chain sequences than alpha-chain sequences. Study-wide findings and caveats: Follow-up blood showed ubiquitous expanded tumor TCRs less than blood at resection did.

Trimming cost V 0 bases and J 0 bases; bases outside gene matches: 3. CDR1 SGDLS and CDR2 YYNGEE come from the germline V gene. The CDR3 has 17 residues. Indicated time point: blood at routine non-recurrence follow-up after resection. A single record per CDR3 protein comes from TCRdb applying MiXCR to the 5' RACE reads. This sample yields under 150,000 distinct CDR3 sequences, of which roughly a tenth are seen a single time; approximately 24% belongs to the top ten. The TCR was taken from a female donor with early-stage non-small cell lung cancer. This specimen consisted of PBMCs, obtained at follow-up. The genes are TRBV9 and TRBJ2-1; 10 bases map to TRBD2. The CDR3 loop reads CASSVASSGSSYNEQFF. DNA for the CDR3: TGTGCCAGCAGCGTAGCGTCTAGCGGGAGCTCCTACAATGAGCAGTTCTTC.